These T cell receptor beta chains were read from a single sample in a study. Method: immunoSEQ multiplex PCR; TCRdb's copy keeps in-frame clones and lacks some. Of 68,000 or so clones listed, roughly 93% were seen once; the top ten hold approximately 4.4%. The source material was PBMCs. These receptors all stem from a man aged 35-49 years with rheumatoid arthritis. Each CDR3 is given with its conserved first and last residue. The order of the fields is CDR3 protein, CDR3 DNA, CDR3 length, J gene, V gene, clone size, D gene. A D gene is named only where the DNA matches it firmly. A clone size is listed for some rows: how often the clone was seen (once, few, many), or a class if it is expanded.

cdr3_aa: CASSTRLAGTDTQYF
cdr3_nt: TGTGCCAGCAGCACACGACTAGCGGGCACAGATACGCAGTATTTT
cdr3_length: 15
j_call: TRBJ2-3
v_call: TRBV11-2
clone_size: .
d_call: TRBD2

cdr3_aa: CASSLEEGGRLDTQYF
cdr3_nt: TGTGCCAGCAGCTTGGAAGAGGGCGGGAGACTTGATACGCAGTATTTT
cdr3_length: 16
j_call: TRBJ2-3
v_call: TRBV5-4
clone_size: .
d_call: TRBD2

cdr3_aa: CASRGQGGGEKLFF
cdr3_nt: TGTGCCAGTAGAGGACAGGGAGGAGGAGAAAAACTGTTTTTT
cdr3_length: 14
j_call: TRBJ1-4
v_call: TRBV19
clone_size: .
d_call: TRBD1

cdr3_aa: CASCGPGGSPSKQYF
cdr3_nt: TGTGCCAGCTGTGGGCCTGGAGGCTCCCCCTCCAAGCAGTACTTC
cdr3_length: 15
j_call: TRBJ2-7
v_call: TRBV28
clone_size: .
d_call: .

cdr3_aa: CAWRGDIHEQYF
cdr3_nt: TGTGCCTGGAGGGGGGACATCCACGAGCAGTACTTC
cdr3_length: 12
j_call: TRBJ2-7
v_call: TRBV30
clone_size: .
d_call: .

cdr3_aa: CAIRGTGEREQYF
cdr3_nt: TGTGCCATCAGGGGGACAGGGGAACGCGAGCAGTACTTC
cdr3_length: 13
j_call: TRBJ2-7
v_call: TRBV10-3
clone_size: .
d_call: TRBD1

cdr3_aa: CASSLVGGGGDEQYF
cdr3_nt: TGTGCCAGCAGCCTTGTTGGAGGGGGAGGCGACGAGCAGTACTTC
cdr3_length: 15
j_call: TRBJ2-7
v_call: TRBV5-5
clone_size: once
d_call: .

cdr3_aa: CASSLLRTSGRDLDEQFF
cdr3_nt: TGTGCCAGCAGCCTATTGCGGACTAGCGGGAGGGATTTGGATGAGCAGTTCTTC
cdr3_length: 18
j_call: TRBJ2-1
v_call: TRBV7-2
clone_size: .
d_call: TRBD2

cdr3_aa: CASSFAGRTGEGYEQYF
cdr3_nt: TGTGCCAGCAGCTTCGCGGGGAGGACAGGGGAGGGATACGAGCAGTACTTC
cdr3_length: 17
j_call: TRBJ2-7
v_call: TRBV11-2
clone_size: .
d_call: TRBD1

cdr3_aa: CASSLGGRGAYEQYF
cdr3_nt: TGTGCCAGCAGTTTAGGAGGCAGGGGAGCCTACGAGCAGTACTTC
cdr3_length: 15
j_call: TRBJ2-7
v_call: TRBV27
clone_size: .
d_call: .

cdr3_aa: CSKRTGAGETQYF
cdr3_nt: TGCAGCAAACGGACAGGGGCCGGAGAGACCCAGTACTTC
cdr3_length: 13
j_call: TRBJ2-5
v_call: TRBV29-1
clone_size: .
d_call: TRBD1